The entry below gives a single T cell receptor (beta chain) sequence along with its context. Its antigen is unknown. Every donor was a healthy person donating bone marrow. The data originate from a study of cytomegalovirus exposure and HLA in healthy donors. For the study at large: A prior study identified approximately 120 million unique TCR beta sequences from around 180 million T cells.

Study results and limitations: Apparent HLA restriction characterized most CMV-associated TCR beta chains in a later analysis. Among TCR beta chains, those listed as cytomegalovirus-associated numbered some 160.

PCR was performed using 60 Vbeta and 13 Jbeta primers. TCRdb keeps only in-frame clones here, not all; method: immunoSEQ multiplex PCR. The table lists roughly 190,000 clones. V lost 4 bases and J 2 bases, leaving 9 bases between the germline ends. CDR1 and CDR2 (germline): LNHDA, SQIVND (reference sequence). This CDR3 is built from 14 residues. The TCR comes from a woman aged 18-29 years in good health and CMV-seropositive. The chain couples TRBV19 to TRBJ2-4; D might be TRBD1 (6 bases). Sequenced material: PBMCs. The CDR3 bases are TGTGCCAGTAGTAGCAGGGGACCCAAAAACATTCAGTACTTC. Residues: CASSSRGPKNIQYF. Filled out from reference TRBV19 and TRBJ2-4, the complete variable domain reads DGGITQSPKYLFRKEGQNVTLSCEQNLNHDAMYWYRQDPGQGLRLIYYSQIVNDFQKGDIAEGYSVSREKKESFPLTVTSAQKNPTAFYLCASSSRGPKNIQYFGAGTRLSVL.